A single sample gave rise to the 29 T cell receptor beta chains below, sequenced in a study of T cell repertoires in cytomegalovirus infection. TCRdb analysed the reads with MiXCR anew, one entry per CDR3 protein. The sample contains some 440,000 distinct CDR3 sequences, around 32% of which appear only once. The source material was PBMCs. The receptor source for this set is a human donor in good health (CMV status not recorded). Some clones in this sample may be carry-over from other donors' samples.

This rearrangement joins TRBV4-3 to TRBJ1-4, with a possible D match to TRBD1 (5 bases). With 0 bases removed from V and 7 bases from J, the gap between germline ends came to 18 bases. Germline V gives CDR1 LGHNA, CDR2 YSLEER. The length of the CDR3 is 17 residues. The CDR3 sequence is CASSQDKGDSVSEKLFF. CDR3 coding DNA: TGCGCCAGCAGCCAAGATAAAGGGGATTCGGTTTCTGAAAAACTGTTTTTT.

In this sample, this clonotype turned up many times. The CDR3 DNA is TGTGCCAGCATGGGACAGCTCAACTCTGGGGCCAACGTCCTGACTTTC. Translating gives CASMGQLNSGANVLTF. V is TRBV6-2 or TRBV6-3 and J is TRBJ2-6; 7 nucleotides align to TRBD1. The V gene end was trimmed by 7 bases and the J gene end by 0 bases; junction bases not matched to a gene: 6. CDR3 size: 16 residues. Germline lookup yields CDR1 MNHEY and CDR2 SVGEGT.

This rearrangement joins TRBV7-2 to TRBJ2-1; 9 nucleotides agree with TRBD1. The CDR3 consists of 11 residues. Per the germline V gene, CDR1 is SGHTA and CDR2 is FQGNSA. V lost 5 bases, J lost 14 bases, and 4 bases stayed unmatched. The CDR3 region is CASSNRDREFF. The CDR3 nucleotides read TGTGCCAGCAGCAACCGGGACAGGGAGTTCTTC.

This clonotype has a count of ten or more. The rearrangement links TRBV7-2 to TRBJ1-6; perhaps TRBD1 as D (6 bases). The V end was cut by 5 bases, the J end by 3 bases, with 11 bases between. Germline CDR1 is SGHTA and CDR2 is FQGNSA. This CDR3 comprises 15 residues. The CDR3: CASSLRQDYNSPLHF. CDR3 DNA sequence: TGTGCCAGCAGCCTAAGACAGGACTATAATTCACCCCTCCACTTT.

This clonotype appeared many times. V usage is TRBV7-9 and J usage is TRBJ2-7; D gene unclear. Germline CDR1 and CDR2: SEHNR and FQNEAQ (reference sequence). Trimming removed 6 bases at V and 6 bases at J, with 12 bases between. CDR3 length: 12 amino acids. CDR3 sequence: CASRTSSSEQYF. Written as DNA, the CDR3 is TGTGCCAGCAGAACATCATCGAGCGAGCAGTACTTC.

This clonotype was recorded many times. CDR3 sequence: CASSLSFGGGTEAFF. The CDR3 coding sequence is TGTGCCAGCAGCTTATCCTTTGGGGGCGGCACTGAAGCTTTCTTT. The chain links TRBV7-2 to TRBJ1-1, with D possibly being TRBD1 (6 bases). In germline, CDR1 is SGHTA, CDR2 FQGNSA. CDR3 size: 15 residues. Deletions cut 2 bases from V and 4 bases from J, with 14 bases between.

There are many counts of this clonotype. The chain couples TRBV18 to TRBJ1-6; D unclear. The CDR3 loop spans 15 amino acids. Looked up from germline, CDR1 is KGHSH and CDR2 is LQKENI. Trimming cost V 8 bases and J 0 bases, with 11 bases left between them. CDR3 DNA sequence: TGTGCCAGCAGTCCCGGGAGCTCCTATAATTCACCCCTCCACTTT. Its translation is CASSPGSSYNSPLHF.

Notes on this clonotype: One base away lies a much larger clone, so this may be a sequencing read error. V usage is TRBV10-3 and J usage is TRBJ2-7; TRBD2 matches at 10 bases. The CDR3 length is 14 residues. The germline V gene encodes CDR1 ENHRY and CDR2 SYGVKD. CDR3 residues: CAISESTSGYEKYF. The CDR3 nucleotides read TGTGCCATCAGTGAGTCGACTAGCGGGTACGAGAAGTACTTC.

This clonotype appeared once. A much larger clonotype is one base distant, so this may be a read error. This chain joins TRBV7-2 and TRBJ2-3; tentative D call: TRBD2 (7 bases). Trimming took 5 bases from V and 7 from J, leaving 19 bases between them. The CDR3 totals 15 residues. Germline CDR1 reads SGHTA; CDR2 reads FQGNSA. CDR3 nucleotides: TGTGCCAGCAGCCCTCCGGGGAGGGGGACATATACGCAGTATTTT. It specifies CASSPPGRGTYTQYF.

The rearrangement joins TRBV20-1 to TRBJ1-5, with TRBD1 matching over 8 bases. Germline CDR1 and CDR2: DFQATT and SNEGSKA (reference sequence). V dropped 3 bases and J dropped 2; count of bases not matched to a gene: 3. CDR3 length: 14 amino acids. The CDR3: CSASQGAGNQPQHF. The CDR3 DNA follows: TGCAGTGCTAGCCAGGGGGCGGGCAATCAGCCCCAGCATTTT.

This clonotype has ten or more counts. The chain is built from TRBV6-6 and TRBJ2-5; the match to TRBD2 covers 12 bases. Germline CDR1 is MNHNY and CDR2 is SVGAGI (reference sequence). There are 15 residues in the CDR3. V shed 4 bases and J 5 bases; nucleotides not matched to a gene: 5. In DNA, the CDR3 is TGTGCCAGCAGTTTACTAGCGGGGGGCGGGGAGACCCAGTACTTC. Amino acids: CASSLLAGGGETQYF.

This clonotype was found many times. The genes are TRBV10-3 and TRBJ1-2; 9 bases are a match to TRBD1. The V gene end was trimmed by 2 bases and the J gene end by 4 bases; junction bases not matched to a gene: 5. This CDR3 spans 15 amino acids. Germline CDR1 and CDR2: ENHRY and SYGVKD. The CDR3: CAISEKGTGIYGYTF. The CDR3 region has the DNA TGTGCCATCAGTGAGAAAGGGACAGGGATCTATGGCTACACCTTC.

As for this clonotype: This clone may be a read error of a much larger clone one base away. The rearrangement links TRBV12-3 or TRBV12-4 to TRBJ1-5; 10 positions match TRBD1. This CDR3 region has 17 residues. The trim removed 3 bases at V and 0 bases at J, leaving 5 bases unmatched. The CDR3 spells CASSLGQGTYSNQPQHF. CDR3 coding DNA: TGTGCCAGCAGTTTGGGACAGGGGACGTATAGCAATCAGCCCCAGCATTTT.

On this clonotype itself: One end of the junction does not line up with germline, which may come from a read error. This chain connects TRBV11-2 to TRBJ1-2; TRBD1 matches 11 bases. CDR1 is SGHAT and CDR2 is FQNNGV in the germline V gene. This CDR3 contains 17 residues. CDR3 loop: CASSSQDRGLDYYGSTF. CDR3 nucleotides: TGTGCCAGCAGCTCCCAGGACAGGGGGCTAGATTACTATGGCTCCACCTTC.

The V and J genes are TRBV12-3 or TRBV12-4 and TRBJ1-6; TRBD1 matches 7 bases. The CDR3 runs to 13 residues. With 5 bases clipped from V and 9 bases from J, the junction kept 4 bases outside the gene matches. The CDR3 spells CASSIDRVSPLHF. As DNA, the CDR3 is TGTGCCAGCAGTATAGACAGGGTTTCACCCCTCCACTTT.

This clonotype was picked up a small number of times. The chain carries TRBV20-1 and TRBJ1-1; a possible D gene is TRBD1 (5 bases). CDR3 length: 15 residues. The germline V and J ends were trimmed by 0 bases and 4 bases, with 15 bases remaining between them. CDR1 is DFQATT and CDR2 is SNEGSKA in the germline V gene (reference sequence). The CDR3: CSARDSEQVVTEAFF. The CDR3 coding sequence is TGCAGTGCTAGAGATTCGGAACAGGTAGTCACTGAAGCTTTCTTT.

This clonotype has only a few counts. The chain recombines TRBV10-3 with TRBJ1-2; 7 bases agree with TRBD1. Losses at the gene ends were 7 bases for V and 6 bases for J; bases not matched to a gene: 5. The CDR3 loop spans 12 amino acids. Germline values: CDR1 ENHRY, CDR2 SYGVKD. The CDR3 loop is CAIKEGANGYTF. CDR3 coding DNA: TGTGCCATCAAGGAGGGGGCGAATGGCTACACCTTC.

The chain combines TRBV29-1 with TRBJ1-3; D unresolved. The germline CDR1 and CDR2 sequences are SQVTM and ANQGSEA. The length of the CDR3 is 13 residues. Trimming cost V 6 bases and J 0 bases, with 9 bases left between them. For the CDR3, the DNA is TGCAGCGTCGGGGTTTCCTCTGGAAACACCATATATTTT. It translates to CSVGVSSGNTIYF.

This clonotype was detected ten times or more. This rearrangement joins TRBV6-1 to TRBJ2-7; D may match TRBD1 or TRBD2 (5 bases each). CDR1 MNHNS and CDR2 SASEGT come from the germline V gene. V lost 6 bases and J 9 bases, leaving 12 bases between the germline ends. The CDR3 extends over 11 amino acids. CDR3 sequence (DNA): TGTGCCAGCAGCACCGGGACGTCGCAGTACTTC. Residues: CASSTGTSQYF.

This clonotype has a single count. The CDR3 reads CASSESRPRGSEAFF. The DNA for the CDR3 is TGTGCCAGCAGTGAAAGTCGACCCCGGGGGTCTGAAGCTTTCTTT. This sequence joins TRBV25-1 and TRBJ1-1; possible D gene TRBD1, 5 bases. The length of the CDR3 is 15 residues. Trimming cost V 2 bases and J 6 bases, with 16 bases left between them. Looked up from germline, CDR1 is MGHDK and CDR2 is SYGVNS. The full variable domain, in which reference TRBV25-1 and TRBJ1-1 provide the parts outside the CDR3, is EADIYQTPRYLVIGTGKKITLECSQTMGHDKMYWYQQDPGMELHLIHYSYGVNSTEKGDLSSESTVSRIRTEHFPLTLESARPSHTSQYLCASSESRPRGSEAFFGQGTRLTVV.

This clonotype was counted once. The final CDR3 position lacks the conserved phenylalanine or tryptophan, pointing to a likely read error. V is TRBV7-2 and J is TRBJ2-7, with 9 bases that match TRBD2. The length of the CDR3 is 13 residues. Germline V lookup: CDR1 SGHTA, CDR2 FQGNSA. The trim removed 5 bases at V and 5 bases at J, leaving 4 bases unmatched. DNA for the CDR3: TGTGCCAGCAGCCGCGGGGGGGGGAACGAGCAGTACTTA. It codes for CASSRGGGNEQYL.

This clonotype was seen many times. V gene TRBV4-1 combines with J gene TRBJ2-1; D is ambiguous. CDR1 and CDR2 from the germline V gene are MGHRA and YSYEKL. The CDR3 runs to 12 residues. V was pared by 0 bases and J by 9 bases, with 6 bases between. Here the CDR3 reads CASSQEVGEQFF. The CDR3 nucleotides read TGCGCCAGCAGCCAAGAAGTGGGTGAGCAGTTCTTC.

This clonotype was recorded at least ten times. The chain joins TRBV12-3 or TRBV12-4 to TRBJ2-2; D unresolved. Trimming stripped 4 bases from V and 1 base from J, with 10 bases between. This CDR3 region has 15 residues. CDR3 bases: TGTGCCAGCAGTTCTTGGACGGGGAACACCGGGGAGCTGTTTTTT. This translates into CASSSWTGNTGELFF.

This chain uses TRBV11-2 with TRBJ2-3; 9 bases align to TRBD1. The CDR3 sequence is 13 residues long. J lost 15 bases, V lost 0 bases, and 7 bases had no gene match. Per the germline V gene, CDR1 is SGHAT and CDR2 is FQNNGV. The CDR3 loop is CASSLELGQGQYF. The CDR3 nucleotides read TGTGCCAGCAGCTTAGAATTGGGACAGGGTCAATATTTT.

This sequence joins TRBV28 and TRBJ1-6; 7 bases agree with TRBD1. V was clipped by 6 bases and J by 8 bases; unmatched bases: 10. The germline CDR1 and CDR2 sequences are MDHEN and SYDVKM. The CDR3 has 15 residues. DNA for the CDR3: TGTGCCAGCAGCCAAGTCGACAGGGATGATTCACCCCTCCACTTT. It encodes CASSQVDRDDSPLHF. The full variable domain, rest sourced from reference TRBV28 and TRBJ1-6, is DVKVTQSSRYLVKRTGEKVFLECVQDMDHENMFWYRQDPGLGLRLIYFSYDVKMKEKGDIPEGYSVSREKKERFSLILESASTNQTSMYLCASSQVDRDDSPLHFGNGTRLTVT.

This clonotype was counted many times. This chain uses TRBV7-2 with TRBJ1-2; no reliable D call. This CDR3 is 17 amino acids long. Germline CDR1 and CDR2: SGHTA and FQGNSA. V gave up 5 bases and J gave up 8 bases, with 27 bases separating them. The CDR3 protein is CASSPSSGVGAYRGYTF. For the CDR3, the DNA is TGTGCCAGCAGCCCCTCCAGCGGGGTTGGTGCTTATAGGGGCTACACCTTC.

The chain's CDR3 is CASSPYGGVSAEAFF. In DNA, the CDR3 is TGTGCCAGTAGTCCCTACGGGGGGGTGTCTGCTGAAGCTTTCTTT. The chain is built from TRBV19 and TRBJ1-1; D may be TRBD1 (5 bases). V was trimmed by 5 bases and J by 6 bases, leaving 19 bases between them. Germline loops: CDR1 LNHDA, CDR2 SQIVND (reference sequence). The CDR3 is made up of 15 amino acids. Based on the CDR3 plus reference TRBV19 and TRBJ1-1, the full variable domain is DGGITQSPKYLFRKEGQNVTLSCEQNLNHDAMYWYRQDPGQGLRLIYYSQIVNDFQKGDIAEGYSVSREKKESFPLTVTSAQKNPTAFYLCASSPYGGVSAEAFFGQGTRLTVV.

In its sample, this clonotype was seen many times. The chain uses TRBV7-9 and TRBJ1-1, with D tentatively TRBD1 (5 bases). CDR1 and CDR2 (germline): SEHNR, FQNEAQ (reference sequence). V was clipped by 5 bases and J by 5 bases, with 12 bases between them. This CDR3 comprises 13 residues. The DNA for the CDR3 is TGTGCCAGCAGCCCGGCAAGGGGTACTGAAGCTTTCTTT. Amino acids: CASSPARGTEAFF.

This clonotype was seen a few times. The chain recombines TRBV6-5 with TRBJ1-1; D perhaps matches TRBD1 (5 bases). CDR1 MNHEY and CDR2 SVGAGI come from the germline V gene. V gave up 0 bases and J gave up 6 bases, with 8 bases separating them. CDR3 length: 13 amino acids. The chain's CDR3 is CASSYSAGPEAFF. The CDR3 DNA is TGTGCCAGCAGTTACTCGGCGGGACCTGAAGCTTTCTTT.